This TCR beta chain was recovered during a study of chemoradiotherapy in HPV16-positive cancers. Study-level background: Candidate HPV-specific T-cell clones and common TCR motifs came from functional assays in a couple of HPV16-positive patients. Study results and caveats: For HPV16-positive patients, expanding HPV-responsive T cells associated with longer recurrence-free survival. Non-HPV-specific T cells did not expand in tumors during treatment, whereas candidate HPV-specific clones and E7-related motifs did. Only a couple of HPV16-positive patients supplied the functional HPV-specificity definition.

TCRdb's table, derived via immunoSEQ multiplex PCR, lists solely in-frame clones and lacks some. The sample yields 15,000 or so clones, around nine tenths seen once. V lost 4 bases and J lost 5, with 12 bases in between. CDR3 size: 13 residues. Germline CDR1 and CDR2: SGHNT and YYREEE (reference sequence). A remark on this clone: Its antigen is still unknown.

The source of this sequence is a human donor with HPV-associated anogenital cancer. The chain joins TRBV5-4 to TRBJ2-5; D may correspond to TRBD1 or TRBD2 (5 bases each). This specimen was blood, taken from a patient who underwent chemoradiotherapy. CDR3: CASSRSEGETQYF. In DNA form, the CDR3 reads TGTGCCAGCAGCCGCAGCGAGGGGGAGACCCAGTACTTC.